Below, one TCR beta chain is given with its context. Its cognate antigen is unknown. TCR beta VDJ and CDR3 profiles were obtained from a genomic DNA template. TCRdb called the reads again in MiXCR, with one record for every CDR3 protein. The sample holds 120,000 or so distinct CDR3 sequences; about two fifths are singletons and the top ten take over 2%. These data are taken from a study of CD8+CD57+ T cells in acquired aplastic anemia. Whole-study context: Sorted CD4+ plus CD8+ cells gave DNA averaging about 3.2 ug. Whole-study results and caveats: The study found no significant CD8+ Simpson's diversity difference between patients and controls. Some 29 shared CD8+ CDR3s appeared highly expressed within patients' immunodominant clones.

It was patients with CD8+CD57+ cell expansion by flow cytometry who were chosen for sequencing. No therapy had been given to the patients at the time of blood sampling. Sequences were obtained from sorted CD4+, CD8+, or CD8+CD57+ T cells (not recorded which) from PBMCs. This TCR was recovered from a human donor with aplastic anemia.

As DNA, the CDR3 is TGTGCCAGCAGCTTAGGGTCGGACTCAGTCATCTACGAGCAGTACTTC. It encodes CASSLGSDSVIYEQYF. The V call is TRBV7-8, the J call TRBJ2-7; TRBD2 might be the D (5 bases). Germline CDR1 SGHVS, CDR2 FQNEAQ. The CDR3 length is 16 residues. V lost 1 base and J lost 3, with 16 bases in between.